The 31 T cell receptor beta chains in this list originate from one sample, sequenced in a study of T cells in Graves' hyperthyroidism and ophthalmopathy. TCR beta CDR3 sequences were amplified from RNA transcripts. First-round RT-PCR targeting the TCR CDR3 was performed with the HTBI primer set. TCRdb analysed the multiplex PCR reads with MiXCR anew, one entry per CDR3 protein. The data show hundreds of thousands of distinct CDR3 sequences, with about 17% seen just once and 3.8% held by the top ten. Sample: blood. Source of these receptors: a woman under 40 with Graves' hyperthyroidism.

V and J are TRBV29-1 and TRBJ2-3; 7 bases are shared with TRBD2. Germline CDR1 is SQVTM and CDR2 is ANQGSEA. The CDR3 totals 15 residues. J was trimmed by 5 bases and V by 4 bases; bases with no gene match: 12. The CDR3 bases are TGCAGCGTTGTGGGTGCGGGAGTGGGCCAAGATACGCAGTATTTT. It specifies CSVVGAGVGQDTQYF.

Notes on this clonotype: A read error may explain this, as a much larger clone is one base away. This rearrangement joins TRBV30 to TRBJ1-2, with D uncertain. There are 15 residues in the CDR3. Trimming stripped 0 bases from V and 2 bases from J, with 13 bases between. The germline CDR1 and CDR2 sequences are GTSNPN and SVGIG (reference sequence). The CDR3 DNA is TGTGCCTGGAGTGTAAAACACAGTGGCAACTATGGCTACACCTTC. It codes for CAWSVKHSGNYGYTF.

V and J are TRBV9 and TRBJ2-7; D is perhaps TRBD1 (8 bases). CDR1 is SGDLS and CDR2 is YYNGEE in the germline V gene. V lost 2 bases and J lost 6, with 18 bases in between. CDR3 length: 15 amino acids. In nucleotides, the CDR3 is TGTGCCAGCAGCGTCGGGGGGCAGGGGGCCTCCGAGCAGTACTTC. Its translation: CASSVGGQGASEQYF.

There are a few counts of this clonotype. The chain employs TRBV6-5 and TRBJ1-6, with D hard to call. This CDR3 contains 14 residues. Trimming took off 2 bases at V and 7 bases at J, with 9 bases between the two ends. Germline V gene sequence: CDR1 MNHEY, CDR2 SVGAGI. CDR3 sequence: CASSYRSGNSPLHF. The CDR3 DNA sequence: TGTGCCAGCAGTTACCGGTCGGGAAATTCACCCCTCCACTTT.

A few counts support this clonotype. This rearrangement joins TRBV24-1 to TRBJ1-4; D uncertain. The ends were cut back, 2 bases at V and 2 bases at J, with 2 bases in the middle. Germline loops: CDR1 KGHDR, CDR2 SFDVKD. The CDR3 contains 13 residues. The chain's CDR3 is CATSDSTNEKLFF. CDR3 DNA sequence: TGTGCCACCAGTGATTCTACTAATGAAAAACTGTTTTTT.

Regarding this clonotype: A read error is possible here, since a much larger clone lies one base away. The chain joins TRBV3-1 to TRBJ1-5; D remains unclear. Deletions cut 8 bases from V and 5 bases from J, with 16 bases between. CDR1 and CDR2 from the germline V gene are LGHDT and YNNKEL (reference sequence). CDR3 length: 14 residues. CDR3 amino acids: CASGPHRGDQPQHF. The CDR3, as DNA: TGTGCCAGCGGCCCCCACCGTGGAGATCAGCCCCAGCATTTT. The whole variable domain, remainder taken from reference TRBV3-1 and TRBJ1-5, is DTAVSQTPKYLVTQMGNDKSIKCEQNLGHDTMYWYKQDSKKFLKIMFSYNNKELIINETVPNRFSPKSPDKAHLNLHINSLELGDSAVYFCASGPHRGDQPQHFGDGTRLSIL.

The chain carries TRBV19 and TRBJ1-1, with D maybe TRBD1 (6 bases). Trimming left V 7 bases short and J 11 bases short, with 20 bases between. CDR1 is LNHDA, CDR2 SQIVND, per germline (reference sequence). The CDR3 is made up of 13 amino acids. The CDR3 reads CASTIGDGTLAFF. The DNA for the CDR3 is TGTGCCAGTACAATCGGGGACGGGACACTGGCTTTCTTT.

This clonotype was found many times. This chain joins TRBV19 and TRBJ1-1; the match to TRBD1 covers 8 bases. The V gene's germline CDR1 is LNHDA and CDR2 SQIVND (reference sequence). The CDR3 loop spans 14 amino acids. V trimming: 9 bases; J trimming: 1 base; junction bases outside the gene matches: 7. CDR3 residues: CASSTGTGNTEAFF. In DNA, the CDR3 is TGTGCCAGCAGCACAGGGACAGGGAACACTGAAGCTTTCTTT. Full variable domain (remainder filled in from reference TRBV19 and TRBJ1-1): DGGITQSPKYLFRKEGQNVTLSCEQNLNHDAMYWYRQDPGQGLRLIYYSQIVNDFQKGDIAEGYSVSREKKESFPLTVTSAQKNPTAFYLCASSTGTGNTEAFFGQGTRLTVV.

This clonotype was detected only a few times. This chain connects TRBV14 to TRBJ2-1; D uncertain. Germline CDR1 SGHDN, CDR2 FVKESK. This CDR3 region has 13 residues. Trimming shortened V by 2 bases and J by 5 bases, and 7 bases separated the two germline ends. The CDR3 DNA follows: TGTGCCAGCAGCCAAATCCTAGACAATGAGCAGTTCTTC. It translates to CASSQILDNEQFF.

The chain links TRBV20-1 to TRBJ2-1; D is perhaps TRBD2 (6 bases). Per germline, CDR1 DFQATT and CDR2 SNEGSKA (reference sequence). The germline V and J ends were trimmed by 3 bases and 0 bases, with 12 bases remaining between them. This CDR3 has 15 residues. CDR3 loop: CSASRGSGSYNEQFF. In nucleotides, the CDR3 is TGCAGTGCTAGCCGGGGTAGCGGCTCCTACAATGAGCAGTTCTTC.

A few counts support this clonotype. The chain is built from TRBV2 and TRBJ1-4, with D possibly being TRBD1 (5 bases). The V gene lost 8 bases and the J gene lost 8 bases, with 15 bases spanning the gap. The CDR3 loop spans 13 amino acids. Germline CDR1 and CDR2: SNHLY and FYNNEI. The CDR3 spells CASVSGQSEKLFF. In nucleotides, the CDR3 is TGTGCCAGCGTAAGTGGACAATCAGAAAAACTGTTTTTT.

The chain combines TRBV20-1 with TRBJ2-1; the D call may be TRBD1 or TRBD2 (5 bases each). V was pared by 1 base and J by 5 bases, with 18 bases between. There are 16 residues in the CDR3. Germline V lookup: CDR1 DFQATT, CDR2 SNEGSKA (reference sequence). The CDR3 protein is CSARVSGPVYDNEQFF. CDR3 in DNA: TGCAGTGCTAGAGTGTCGGGGCCAGTTTATGACAATGAGCAGTTCTTC.

The table lists this clonotype with many counts. The chain recombines TRBV6-1 with TRBJ2-1; the D gene could be TRBD1 or TRBD2 (5 bases each). This CDR3 has 15 amino acids. Germline-derived CDR1 and CDR2 are MNHNS and SASEGT. V was pared by 5 bases and J by 3 bases, with 14 bases between. As DNA, the CDR3 is TGTGCCAGCAGTTATGAGGGGAGAGGCTACAATGAGCAGTTCTTC. Amino acids: CASSYEGRGYNEQFF.

The chain recombines TRBV9 with TRBJ2-1; the match to TRBD2 covers 7 bases. The J segment lost 6 bases and the V segment lost 6 bases, leaving 9 bases of the junction unmatched. Germline V lookup: CDR1 SGDLS, CDR2 YYNGEE. The CDR3 is 14 amino acids. CDR3 loop: CASNPTPGGNEQFF. In DNA form, the CDR3 reads TGTGCCAGCAACCCCACCCCGGGAGGCAATGAGCAGTTCTTC.

There are many counts of this clonotype. The chain couples TRBV20-1 to TRBJ2-3; D possibly corresponds to TRBD2 (5 bases). With 0 bases removed from V and 4 bases from J, the gap between germline ends came to 14 bases. The CDR3 runs to 15 residues. Germline CDR1 and CDR2: DFQATT and SNEGSKA (reference sequence). Written as DNA, the CDR3 is TGCAGTGCTAGAGATACAGTGGGAGTAGCAGATACGCAGTATTTT. This sequence encodes CSARDTVGVADTQYF.

This clonotype was counted only a few times. This chain connects TRBV9 to TRBJ2-7; the D gene is possibly TRBD2 (6 bases). The CDR3 is 15 amino acids. V lost 0 bases to trimming and J lost 1 base, with 11 bases between them. Germline-derived CDR1 and CDR2 are SGDLS and YYNGEE. DNA of the CDR3: TGTGCCAGCAGCGTAGGGGGTAGCGGTTCCTACGAGCAGTACTTC. Its translation is CASSVGGSGSYEQYF.

This clonotype has a handful of counts. V and J are TRBV5-8 and TRBJ1-2; 9 nucleotides line up with TRBD1. J lost 0 bases, V lost 5 bases, and 5 bases had no gene match. Germline V gene lookup returns CDR1 SGHTS and CDR2 YDEGEE. The CDR3 loop spans 15 amino acids. CDR3 protein: CASRNGTGPNYGYTF. DNA for the CDR3: TGTGCCAGCAGAAATGGGACAGGGCCTAACTATGGCTACACCTTC.

Only a few counts were recorded for this clonotype. The rearrangement links TRBV18 to TRBJ2-3, with 9 bases identical to TRBD1. The CDR3 is 15 amino acids. The junction had 4 bases not matched to a gene; V was cut back by 2 bases and J by 4 bases. Germline loops: CDR1 KGHSH, CDR2 LQKENI. CDR3 sequence reads: CASSPSQGASDTQYF. CDR3 DNA sequence: TGTGCCAGCTCACCATCACAGGGGGCTTCAGATACGCAGTATTTT. Looking up the rest from reference TRBV18 and TRBJ2-3 gives the full variable domain: NAGVMQNPRHLVRRRGQEARLRCSPMKGHSHVYWYRQLPEEGLKFMVYLQKENIIDESGMPKERFSAEFPKEGPSILRIQQVVRGDSAAYFCASSPSQGASDTQYFGPGTRLTVL.

This clonotype came up many times. This rearrangement joins TRBV11-1 to TRBJ1-1; D is possibly TRBD1 (5 bases). There are 15 residues in the CDR3. CDR1 SGHAT and CDR2 FQDESV come from the germline V gene (reference sequence). V was cut by 1 base and J by 0 bases, with 9 bases left in between. The chain's CDR3 is CASSLVRQLNTEAFF. The CDR3 nucleotides are TGTGCCAGCAGCTTAGTTCGACAGTTGAACACTGAAGCTTTCTTT. Looking up the rest from reference TRBV11-1 and TRBJ1-1 gives the full variable domain: EAEVAQSPRYKITEKSQAVAFWCDPISGHATLYWYRQILGQGPELLVQFQDESVVDDSQLPKDRFSAERLKGVDSTLKIQPAELGDSAMYLCASSLVRQLNTEAFFGQGTRLTVV.

The chain has TRBV7-9 and TRBJ1-1; D remains unclear. V gave up 1 base and J gave up 0 bases, with 9 bases separating them. CDR3 length: 15 amino acids. Germline lookup yields CDR1 SEHNR and CDR2 FQNEAQ (reference sequence). CDR3: CASSLELGMNTEAFF. The CDR3 DNA follows: TGTGCCAGCAGCTTAGAGTTGGGAATGAACACTGAAGCTTTCTTT. Complete variable domain (other parts from reference TRBV7-9 and TRBJ1-1): DTGVSQNPRHKITKRGQNVTFRCDPISEHNRLYWYRQTLGQGPEFLTYFQNEAQLEKSRLLSDRFSAERPKGSFSTLEIQRTEQGDSAMYLCASSLELGMNTEAFFGQGTRLTVV.

This clonotype was seen repeatedly, ten times or more. The chain has TRBV5-1 and TRBJ1-1; D remains unclear. The CDR3 extends over 14 amino acids. CDR1 is SGHRS, CDR2 YFSETQ, per germline. Trimming took off 6 bases at V and 1 base at J, with 13 bases between the two ends. In DNA, the CDR3 is TGCGCCAGCAAGGAAGGGTCGAGGAACACTGAAGCTTTCTTT. It translates to CASKEGSRNTEAFF.

This chain joins TRBV20-1 and TRBJ2-7; TRBD2 agrees at 7 bases. The CDR3 totals 15 residues. The germline V gene encodes CDR1 DFQATT and CDR2 SNEGSKA (reference sequence). V lost 7 bases and J lost 2; bases outside the gene matches: 14. CDR3 in DNA: TGCAGTGGCCAAGCGGGGCGAGGGAAAACCTACGAGCAGTACTTC. The encoded protein is CSGQAGRGKTYEQYF.

About this clonotype itself: A much larger clone is a single base away; this may be a read error. The chain is built from TRBV20-1 and TRBJ2-7; TRBD2 agrees at 11 bases. The CDR3 has 16 amino acids. The germline V gene encodes CDR1 DFQATT and CDR2 SNEGSKA (reference sequence). The CDR3 protein is CGASTQTSGKRDEQYF. In DNA, the CDR3 is TGCGGTGCTAGCACGCAGACTAGCGGGAAAAGGGACGAGCAGTACTTC.

This clonotype was counted many times. The V and J genes are TRBV6-2 or TRBV6-3 and TRBJ2-7; no firm D call. Trimming removed 6 bases at V and 4 bases at J, with 16 bases between. CDR1 is MNHEY and CDR2 is SVGEGT in the germline V gene. This CDR3 is built from 14 residues. CDR3 sequence: CASSNLGDTYEQYF. CDR3 nucleotide sequence: TGTGCCAGCAGCAATCTCGGCGATACTTACGAGCAGTACTTC.

On this clonotype: A much larger clone differs by one base, so this may be a read error. V gene TRBV11-1 combines with J gene TRBJ2-3; D uncertain. V was pared by 4 bases and J by 0 bases, with 8 bases between. The CDR3 covers 14 residues. Germline loops: CDR1 SGHAT, CDR2 FQDESV (reference sequence). This CDR3 reads CASSSQQSTDTQYF. The CDR3 DNA follows: TGTGCCAGCAGCTCACAACAAAGCACAGATACGCAGTATTTT. The variable domain in full, completed from reference TRBV11-1 and TRBJ2-3, reads EAEVAQSPRYKITEKSQAVAFWCDPISGHATLYWYRQILGQGPELLVQFQDESVVDDSQLPKDRFSAERLKGVDSTLKIQPAELGDSAMYLCASSSQQSTDTQYFGPGTRLTVL.

This rearrangement joins TRBV19 to TRBJ1-1, with 7 bases that match TRBD1. CDR1 LNHDA and CDR2 SQIVND come from the germline V gene (reference sequence). CDR3 length equals 16 residues. The V and J ends lost 5 bases and 3 bases, in that order; junction bases with no gene match: 12. The CDR3 nucleotides are TGTGCCAGTAGTGCCCGAAAACAGGGGTGGGACACTGAAGCTTTCTTT. Amino acid sequence: CASSARKQGWDTEAFF.

The table lists this clonotype with a few counts. The gene calls are TRBV6-4 and TRBJ2-2; 9 nucleotides align to TRBD2. V dropped 4 bases and J dropped 3; count of bases not matched to a gene: 3. Germline CDR1 is MRHNA and CDR2 is SNTAGT. This CDR3 region has 15 residues. The CDR3 reads CASSAREGHTGELFF. The DNA for the CDR3 is TGTGCCAGCAGTGCGCGGGAGGGACACACCGGGGAGCTGTTTTTT.

The V call is TRBV13, the J call TRBJ2-5, with 9 bases matching TRBD1. CDR3 size: 17 residues. The J segment lost 5 bases and the V segment lost 6 bases, leaving 16 bases of the junction unmatched. Germline V gene sequence: CDR1 PRHDT, CDR2 FYEKMQ (reference sequence). The CDR3 sequence is CASRMRTGDSAGETQYF. The CDR3 DNA sequence: TGTGCCAGCAGAATGAGGACAGGGGATAGCGCCGGGGAGACCCAGTACTTC.

This clonotype came up a few times. This chain uses TRBV10-1 with TRBJ2-1; TRBD2 is a possible D gene (5 bases). Trimming shortened V by 5 bases and J by 9 bases, and 11 bases separated the two germline ends. The CDR3 runs to 12 residues. Per germline, CDR1 WNHNN and CDR2 SYGVQD (reference sequence). CDR3 amino acids: CASSSGSGEQFF. In DNA form, the CDR3 reads TGCGCCAGCAGTTCGGGGTCGGGTGAGCAGTTCTTC.

This clonotype appeared many times. This rearrangement joins TRBV7-2 to TRBJ2-5; no clear D. The CDR3 consists of 12 residues. Between the trimmed V and J ends, which lost 8 bases and 1 base, there was a span of 8 bases. Germline CDR1 and CDR2: SGHTA and FQGNSA. Here the CDR3 reads CASPRSQETQYF. CDR3 nucleotides: TGTGCCAGCCCGAGGAGCCAAGAGACCCAGTACTTC.

J is TRBJ1-2 and V is TRBV28; 10 bases are a match to TRBD1. There are 16 residues in the CDR3. Germline trimming cut 2 bases from V and 7 bases from J; bases unmatched to any gene: 10. Looked up from germline, CDR1 is MDHEN and CDR2 is SYDVKM. The CDR3 spells CASSLGRQGAKVGYTF. The DNA of the CDR3 is TGTGCCAGCAGTTTAGGGAGACAGGGGGCGAAAGTTGGCTACACCTTC.